Detailed here is one T cell receptor (beta chain). Seattle patients were enrolled during active infection and followed longitudinally. Original processing methods: By means of reference gene primer amplification, nucleated cell counts were estimated. Libraries were prepared by immunoSEQ multiplex PCR; TCRdb keeps only in-frame clonotypes and omits some of them. The V and J calls and clone size were taken over from that table, and D and trimming were inferred from the DNA. Of about 220,000 clones detected, around 86% appear once; the ten largest clones hold 5.2%. Trimming pared 6 bases from V and 6 bases from J, leaving 14 bases between. Germline V lookup: CDR1 KGHDR, CDR2 SFDVKD. The CDR3 sequence is 14 residues long. The data derive from a study of blood T cell repertoires in COVID-19.

The sequencing sample was made of peripheral blood. The rearrangement uses TRBV24-1 and TRBJ2-1, with D tentatively TRBD2 (5 bases). The sequence was collected from a woman in her 70s with COVID-19, enrolled during active disease. For the CDR3, the DNA is TGTGCCACCAGTTCCTTCACTAGTTCCAATGAGCAGTTCTTC. Its translation is CATSSFTSSNEQFF.